This TCR beta chain was sequenced during a study of a mutant IDH1 vaccine in newly diagnosed glioma. In the study overall: Earlier treatment was radiotherapy, temozolomide, or both, with most getting both.

Assay used: immunoSEQ multiplex PCR; TCRdb lists only in-frame clones, some missing. The sample consists of 70,000 to 95,000 clones, about 80% of them appearing once. Regarding the study as a whole: Pseudoprogression showed no apparent link to changes in top peripheral T cell clonotypes. Vaccine-induced responses were seen in roughly 93% of patients, spanning several MHC alleles.

Time point denoted: baseline, week 1 (first vaccination visit). The sample's treatment: pre-vaccination baseline after standard-of-care therapy. Donors' newly diagnosed IDH1-mutant WHO grade 3 or 4 astrocytomas lacked nuclear ATRX. This clone was picked up one time. What it binds is not known. This CDR3 is 13 amino acids long. Germline CDR1 is SNHLY and CDR2 is FYNNEI. V dropped 7 bases and J dropped 3 bases, with 13 bases sitting between them. Sequenced material: PBMCs, taken from a glioma patient treated with radiotherapy, temozolomide or both. The chain joins TRBV2 to TRBJ2-7, with TRBD1 as a possible D gene (6 bases). This clonotype was sampled from a man aged 35 to 55 with glioma. Some clones in this sample may be carry-over from other donors' samples. The CDR3 nucleotides read TGTGCCAGCACCTGGACAGAGGACTACGAGCAGTACTTC. Its protein is CASTWTEDYEQYF. Looking up the rest from reference TRBV2 and TRBJ2-7 gives the full variable domain: EPEVTQTPSHQVTQMGQEVILRCVPISNHLYFYWYRQILGQKVEFLVSFYNNEISEKSEIFDDQFSVERPDGSNFTLKIRSTKLEDSAMYFCASTWTEDYEQYFGPGTRLTVT.